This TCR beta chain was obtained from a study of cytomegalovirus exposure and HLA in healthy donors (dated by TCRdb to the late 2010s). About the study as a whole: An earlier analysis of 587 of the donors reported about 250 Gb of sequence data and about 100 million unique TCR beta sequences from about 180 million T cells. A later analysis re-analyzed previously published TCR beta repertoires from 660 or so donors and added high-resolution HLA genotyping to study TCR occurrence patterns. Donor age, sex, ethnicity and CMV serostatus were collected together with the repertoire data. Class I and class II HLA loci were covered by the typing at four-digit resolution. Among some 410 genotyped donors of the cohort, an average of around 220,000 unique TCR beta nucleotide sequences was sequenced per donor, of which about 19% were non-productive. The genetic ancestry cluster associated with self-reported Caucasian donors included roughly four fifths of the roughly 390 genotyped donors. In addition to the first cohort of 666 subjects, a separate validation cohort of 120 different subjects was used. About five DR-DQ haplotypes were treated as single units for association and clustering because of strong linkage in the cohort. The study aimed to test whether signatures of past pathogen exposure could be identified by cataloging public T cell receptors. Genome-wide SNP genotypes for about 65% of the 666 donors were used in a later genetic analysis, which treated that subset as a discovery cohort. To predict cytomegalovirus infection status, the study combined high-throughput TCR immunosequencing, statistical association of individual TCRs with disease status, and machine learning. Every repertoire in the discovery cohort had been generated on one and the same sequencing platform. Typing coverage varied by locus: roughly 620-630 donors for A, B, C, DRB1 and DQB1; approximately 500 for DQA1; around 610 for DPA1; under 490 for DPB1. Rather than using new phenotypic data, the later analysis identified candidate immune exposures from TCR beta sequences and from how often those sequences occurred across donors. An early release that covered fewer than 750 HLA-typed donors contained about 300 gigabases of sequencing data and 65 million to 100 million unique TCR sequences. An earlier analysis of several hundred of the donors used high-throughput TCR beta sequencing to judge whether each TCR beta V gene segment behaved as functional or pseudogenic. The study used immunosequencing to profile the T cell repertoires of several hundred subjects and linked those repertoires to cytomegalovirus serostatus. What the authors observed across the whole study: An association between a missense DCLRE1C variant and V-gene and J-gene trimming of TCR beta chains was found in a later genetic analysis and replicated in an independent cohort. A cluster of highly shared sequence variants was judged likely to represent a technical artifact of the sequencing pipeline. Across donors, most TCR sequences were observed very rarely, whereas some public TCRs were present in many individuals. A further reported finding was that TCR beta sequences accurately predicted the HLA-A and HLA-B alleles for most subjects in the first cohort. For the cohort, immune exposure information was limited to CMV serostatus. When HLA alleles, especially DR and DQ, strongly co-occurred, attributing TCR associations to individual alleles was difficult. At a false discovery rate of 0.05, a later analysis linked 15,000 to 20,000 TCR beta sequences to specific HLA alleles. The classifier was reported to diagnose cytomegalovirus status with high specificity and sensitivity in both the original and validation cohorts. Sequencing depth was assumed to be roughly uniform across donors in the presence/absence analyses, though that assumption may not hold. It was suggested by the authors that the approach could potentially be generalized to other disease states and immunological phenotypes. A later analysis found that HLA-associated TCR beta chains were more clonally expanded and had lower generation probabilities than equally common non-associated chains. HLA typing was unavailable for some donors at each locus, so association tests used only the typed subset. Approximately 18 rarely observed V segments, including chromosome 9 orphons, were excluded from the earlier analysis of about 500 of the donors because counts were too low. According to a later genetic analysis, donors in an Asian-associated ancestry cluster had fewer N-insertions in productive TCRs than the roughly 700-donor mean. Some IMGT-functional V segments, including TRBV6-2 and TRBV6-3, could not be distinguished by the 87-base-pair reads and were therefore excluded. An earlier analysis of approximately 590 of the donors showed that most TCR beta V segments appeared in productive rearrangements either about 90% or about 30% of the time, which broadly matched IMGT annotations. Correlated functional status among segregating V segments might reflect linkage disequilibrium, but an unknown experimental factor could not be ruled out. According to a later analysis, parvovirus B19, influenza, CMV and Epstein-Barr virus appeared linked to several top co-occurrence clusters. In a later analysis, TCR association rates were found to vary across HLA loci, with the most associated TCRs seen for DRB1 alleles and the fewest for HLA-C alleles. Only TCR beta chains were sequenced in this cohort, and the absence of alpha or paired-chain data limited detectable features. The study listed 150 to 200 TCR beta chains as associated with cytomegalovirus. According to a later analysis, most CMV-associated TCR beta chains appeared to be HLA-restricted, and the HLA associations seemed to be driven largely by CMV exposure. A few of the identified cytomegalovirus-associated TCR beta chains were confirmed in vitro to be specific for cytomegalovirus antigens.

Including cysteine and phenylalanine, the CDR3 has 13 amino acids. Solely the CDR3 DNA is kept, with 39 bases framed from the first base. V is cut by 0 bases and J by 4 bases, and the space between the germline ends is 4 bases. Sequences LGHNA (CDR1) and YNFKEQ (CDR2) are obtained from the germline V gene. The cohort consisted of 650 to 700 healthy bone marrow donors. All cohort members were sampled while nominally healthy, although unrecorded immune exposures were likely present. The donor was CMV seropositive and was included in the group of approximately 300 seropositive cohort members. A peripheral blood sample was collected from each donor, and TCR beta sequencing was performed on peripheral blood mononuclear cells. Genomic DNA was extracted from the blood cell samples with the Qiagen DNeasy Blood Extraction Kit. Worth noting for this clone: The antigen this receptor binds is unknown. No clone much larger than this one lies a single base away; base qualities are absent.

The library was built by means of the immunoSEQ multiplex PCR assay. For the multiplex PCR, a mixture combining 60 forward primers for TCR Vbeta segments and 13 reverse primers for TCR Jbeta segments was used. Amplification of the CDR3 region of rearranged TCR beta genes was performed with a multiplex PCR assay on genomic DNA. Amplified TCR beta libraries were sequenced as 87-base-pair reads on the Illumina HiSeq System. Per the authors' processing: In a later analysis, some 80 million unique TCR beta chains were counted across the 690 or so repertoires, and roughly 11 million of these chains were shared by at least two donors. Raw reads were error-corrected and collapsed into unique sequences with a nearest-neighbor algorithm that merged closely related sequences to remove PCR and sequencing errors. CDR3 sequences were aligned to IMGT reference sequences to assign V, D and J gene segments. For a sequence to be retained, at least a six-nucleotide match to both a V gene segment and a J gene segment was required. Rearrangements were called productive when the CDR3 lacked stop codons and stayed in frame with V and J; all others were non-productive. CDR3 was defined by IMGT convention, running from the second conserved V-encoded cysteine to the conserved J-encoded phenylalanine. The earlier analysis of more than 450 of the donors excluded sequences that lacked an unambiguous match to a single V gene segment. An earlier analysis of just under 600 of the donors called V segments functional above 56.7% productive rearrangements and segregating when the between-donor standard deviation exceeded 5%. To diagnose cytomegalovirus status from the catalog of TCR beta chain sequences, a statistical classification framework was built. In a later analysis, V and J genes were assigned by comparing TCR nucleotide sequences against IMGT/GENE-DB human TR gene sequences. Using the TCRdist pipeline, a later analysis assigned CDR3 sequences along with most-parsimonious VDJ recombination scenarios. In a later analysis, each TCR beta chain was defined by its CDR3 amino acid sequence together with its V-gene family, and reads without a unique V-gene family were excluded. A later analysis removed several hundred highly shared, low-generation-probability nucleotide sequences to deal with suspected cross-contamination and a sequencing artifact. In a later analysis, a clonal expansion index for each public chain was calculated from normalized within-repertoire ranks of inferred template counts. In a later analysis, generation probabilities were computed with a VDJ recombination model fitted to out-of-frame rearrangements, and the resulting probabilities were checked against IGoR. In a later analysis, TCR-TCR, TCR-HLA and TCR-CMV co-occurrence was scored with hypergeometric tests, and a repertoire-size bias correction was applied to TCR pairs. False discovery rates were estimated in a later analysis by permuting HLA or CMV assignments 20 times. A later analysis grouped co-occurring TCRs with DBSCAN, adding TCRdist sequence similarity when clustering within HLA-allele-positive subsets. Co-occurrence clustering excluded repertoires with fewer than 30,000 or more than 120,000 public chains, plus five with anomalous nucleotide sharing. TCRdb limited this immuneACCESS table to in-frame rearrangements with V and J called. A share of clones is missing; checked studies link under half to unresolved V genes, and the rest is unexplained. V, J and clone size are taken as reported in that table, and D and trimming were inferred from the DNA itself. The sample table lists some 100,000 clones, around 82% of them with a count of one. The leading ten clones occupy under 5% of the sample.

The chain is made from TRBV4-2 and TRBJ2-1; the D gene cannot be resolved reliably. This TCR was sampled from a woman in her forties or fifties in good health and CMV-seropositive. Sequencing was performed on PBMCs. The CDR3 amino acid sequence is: CASSQDGYNEQFF. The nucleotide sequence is TGTGCCAGCAGCCAAGACGGGTACAATGAGCAGTTCTTC.